This T cell receptor (beta chain) came from a study of T cell repertoires in cytomegalovirus infection. This clonotype was picked up many times. Its antigen is not identified. Per the germline V gene, CDR1 is SEHNR and CDR2 is FQNEAQ (reference sequence). CDR3 length equals 16 residues. V lost 4 bases, J lost 2 bases, and 14 bases lay in between. In TCRdb, the reads were re-called with MiXCR into one record per CDR3 protein. The table lists some 450,000 distinct CDR3 sequences, around 32% of them singletons. Study results and caveats: Identification of carriers of CMV plus the relevant HLA was performed using cumulative public TCR beta family frequency. The response measured ex vivo was dominated by TCR beta clonotypes (HLA-C-restricted and CMV-specific).

The chain employs TRBV7-9 and TRBJ1-4; D might be TRBD1 (5 bases). The sample comprised PBMCs. The source is a human donor in good health (CMV status not recorded). Some clones in this sample may be carry-over from other donors' samples. The CDR3 DNA reads as TGTGCCAGCAGCTCCCGACTGGGACGGACTAATGAAAAACTGTTTTTT. This sequence encodes CASSSRLGRTNEKLFF.